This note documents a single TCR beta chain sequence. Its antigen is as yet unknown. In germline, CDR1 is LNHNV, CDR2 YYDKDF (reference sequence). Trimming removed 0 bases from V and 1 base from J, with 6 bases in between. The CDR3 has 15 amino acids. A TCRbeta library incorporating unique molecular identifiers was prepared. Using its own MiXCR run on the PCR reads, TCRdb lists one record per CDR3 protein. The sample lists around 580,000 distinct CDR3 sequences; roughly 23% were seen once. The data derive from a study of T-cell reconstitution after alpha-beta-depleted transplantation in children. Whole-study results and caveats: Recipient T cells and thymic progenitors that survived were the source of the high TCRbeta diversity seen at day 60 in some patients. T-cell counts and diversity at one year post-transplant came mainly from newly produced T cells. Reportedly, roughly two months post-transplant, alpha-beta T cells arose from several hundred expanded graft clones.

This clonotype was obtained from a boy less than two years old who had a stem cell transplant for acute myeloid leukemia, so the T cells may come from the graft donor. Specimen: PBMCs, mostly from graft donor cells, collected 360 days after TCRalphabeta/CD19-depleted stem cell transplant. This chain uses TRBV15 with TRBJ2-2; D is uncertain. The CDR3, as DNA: TGTGCCACCAGCAGAGATACAGAGAACACCGGGGAGCTGTTTTTT. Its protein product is CATSRDTENTGELFF.